The table lists the clone carrying this T cell receptor (beta chain) with a count of one. Data came from immunoSEQ multiplex PCR; TCRdb stores just in-frame clones and leaves some out. The profile covers a few hundred thousand clones, with over 75% appearing a single time and 10% to 15% taken by the ten largest. This sample stems from a study of Ad26.COV2.S vaccination and SARS-CoV-2 variants. This CDR3 is built from 16 residues. Germline values: CDR1 SGHTA, CDR2 FQGNSA. Trimming took off 2 bases at V and 3 bases at J, with 13 bases between the two ends. Noted treatment: roughly 19 received Ad26.COV2.S at low or high dose, single or two shots; roughly five received placebo; per-sample allocation not given. On day 63 after the first injection, vaccine and placebo recipients gave samples.

The chain carries TRBV7-2 and TRBJ2-2; D remains ambiguous. The material was peripheral blood, obtained in a trial of Ad26.COV2.S vaccine versus placebo. The sequence came from a person aged 18-65 years who received the Ad26.COV2.S COVID-19 vaccine or a placebo. The CDR3 loop is CASSLSTGRDTGELFF. In DNA form, the CDR3 reads TGTGCCAGCAGCTTATCGACTGGCAGAGACACCGGGGAGCTGTTTTTT.